The present T cell receptor (beta chain) was sequenced within a study of cytomegalovirus exposure and HLA in healthy donors. Across the study: Most donors, just over 80% of 398 genotyped, fell in the Caucasian-associated ancestry cluster. Study-wide results and limits: With later analysis, a missense DCLRE1C variant became linked to TCR beta V- and J-gene trimming. An analysis was carried out later, and it reportedly showed fewer N-insertions in an Asian-associated ancestry cluster than the 666-donor mean. A previous analysis found most TCR beta V segments productive roughly 87% or roughly 30% of the time.

Concerning this clone: The antigen is unknown.

The study ran its PCR with 60 Vbeta and 13 Jbeta primers. Profiled with immunoSEQ multiplex PCR; TCRdb holds only in-frame clones, not every one. The sample holds about 140,000 clones; about 79% are singletons and the top ten take more than 4%. There are 13 residues in the CDR3. V gave up 3 bases and J gave up 7 bases, with 13 bases separating them. CDR1 GTSNPN and CDR2 SVGIG come from the germline V gene (reference sequence). The V gene is TRBV30, the J gene TRBJ1-5, with D maybe TRBD1 (5 bases). Sequences were obtained from PBMCs. The source is a man aged 40-55 years in good health and CMV-seropositive. CDR3 amino acids: CAWSTNRNQPQHF. The CDR3 bases are TGTGCCTGGAGCACCAACAGGAACCAGCCCCAGCATTTT.